This T cell receptor (beta chain) was recovered during a study of blood T cell repertoires in COVID-19. Germline V gene lookup returns CDR1 LNHDA and CDR2 SQIVND (reference sequence). Trimming left V 6 bases short and J 0 bases short, with 11 bases between. The CDR3 has 14 amino acids. This clone was recorded a few times. The table came from immunoSEQ multiplex PCR; TCRdb's copy has only in-frame clones and leaves some out. In the table there are fewer than 250,000 clones, 70% to 90% of which are singletons. The clonotype was recovered from a man aged 40-49 years with acute or convalescent COVID-19. The V and J genes are TRBV19 and TRBJ1-2; no reliable D call. Sequencing was carried out using peripheral blood. Written as DNA, the CDR3 is TGTGCCAGTAGGCCTGGAGGTGCTAACTATGGCTACACCTTC. This sequence encodes CASRPGGANYGYTF. Complete variable domain (other parts from reference TRBV19 and TRBJ1-2): DGGITQSPKYLFRKEGQNVTLSCEQNLNHDAMYWYRQDPGQGLRLIYYSQIVNDFQKGDIAEGYSVSREKKESFPLTVTSAQKNPTAFYLCASRPGGANYGYTFGSGTRLTVV.